This T cell receptor (beta chain) originates from a study of blood T cells in healthy people across ages. Overall study findings and caveats: More naive CD4+ cells and higher diversity were found in long-lived than in aged donors. Expanded clonotype changes were possibly confounded by unknown donor CMV status.

Concerning this clonotype: Its antigen is undetermined.

Germline V gene lookup returns CDR1 MDHEN and CDR2 SYDVKM. The V end lost 6 bases, the J end lost 6 bases, and 12 bases lay between the germline ends. The CDR3 is made up of 12 amino acids. It was with a sample-barcoded 5' primer and a J-beta primer mix that a second PCR of about 7 to 12 cycles was run. Each CDR3 protein is one row after TCRdb ran MiXCR on the 5' RACE reads. The sample has hundreds of thousands of distinct CDR3 sequences, over 20% seen once. The source of this sequence is a man in his 70s in good health. V usage is TRBV28 and J usage is TRBJ2-7, with no clear D. The sequencing sample was made of blood. CDR3 sequence (DNA): TGTGCCAGCAGCCCAAGAGTCCGCGAGCAGTACTTC. Translated: CASSPRVREQYF.